These T cell receptor beta chains were read from a single sample in a study of T cells in Graves' hyperthyroidism and ophthalmopathy. TCRdb reprocessed the multiplex PCR reads with MiXCR, giving one entry per CDR3 protein. The sample carries roughly 600,000 distinct CDR3 sequences, around 15% recorded once. Sequencing was performed on blood. These TCRs come from a woman in her fifties or sixties with Graves' ophthalmopathy. Both conserved end residues are part of each CDR3. D genes are given only for firm matches. Clone size, where shown, is once, few, many, or a class for clones that have expanded.

>NA|NA|12|TRBJ1-1|TRBV6-1
TGTGCCAGCAGTCCGTCCCGAGAGGGAGCTTTCTTT
CASSPSREGAFF
>NA|many|15|TRBJ2-1|TRBV7-2
TGTGCCAGCAGCTTGGAGGTCGGGGCACACAATGAGCAGTTCTTC
CASSLEVGAHNEQFF
>NA|many|15|TRBJ2-2|TRBV2
TGTGCCAGGAGAAGGACAGACTCGAGCACCGGGGAGCTGTTTTTT
CARRRTDSSTGELFF
>NA|many|15|TRBJ2-3|TRBV20-1
TGCAGTGCTAGAGATCTGGCGTCGAGCACAGATACGCAGTATTTT
CSARDLASSTDTQYF
>NA|NA|14|TRBJ2-1|TRBV9
TGTGCCAGCAGCGGGGATGGTAGGACGACGGTGCAGTTCTTC
CASSGDGRTTVQFF
>NA|NA|11|TRBJ2-7|TRBV29-1
TGCAGCGTCTCCCATCAATACGAGCAGTACTTC
CSVSHQYEQYF
>TRBD2|many|15|TRBJ2-7|TRBV5-5
TGTGCCAGCAGCTTCGCACTAGCGCCTACCTACGAGCAGTACTTC
CASSFALAPTYEQYF
>TRBD1|many|14|TRBJ2-5|TRBV28
TGTGCCAGCAGTTTGACCGGGACAGGCTGGACCCAGTACTTC
CASSLTGTGWTQYF
>NA|NA|14|TRBJ1-1|TRBV12-3/TRBV12-4
TGTGCCAGCAACTTTGCGGGGGGCGGCACTGAAGCTTTCTTT
CASNFAGGGTEAFF
>NA|NA|16|TRBJ2-5|TRBV28
TGTGCCAGCAGCCTATTCCCAGGGGAGCTGGGAGAGACCCAGTACTTC
CASSLFPGELGETQYF
>TRBD1|many|15|TRBJ2-1|TRBV7-3
TGTGCCAGCAGCCAAAGGGGACAGAGATACAATGAGCAGTTCTTC
CASSQRGQRYNEQFF
>NA|few|14|TRBJ1-2|TRBV13
TGTGCCAGCAGCTTTGGCCGGGCAGGGGTAGGCTACACCTTC
CASSFGRAGVGYTF
>NA|few|15|TRBJ2-7|TRBV6-2/TRBV6-3
TGTGCCACGCTCGGAGGGGCGGCCCTGTCTTACGAGCAGTACTTC
CATLGGAALSYEQYF
>NA|many|13|TRBJ2-7|TRBV12-3/TRBV12-4
TGTGCCAGCAGTTTAGAGGGATCCTACGAGCAGTACTTC
CASSLEGSYEQYF
>NA|many|14|TRBJ1-1|TRBV5-6
TGTGCCAGCAGCCGCAGGGTGATCGGCACTGAAGCTTTCTTT
CASSRRVIGTEAFF
>NA|many|14|TRBJ1-2|TRBV19
TGTGCCAGTAGCCTCGCGGAGGGCTTCTATGGCTACACCTTC
CASSLAEGFYGYTF
>TRBD1|once|15|TRBJ2-3|TRBV4-1
TGCGCCAGCAGCCAAGAAGACAGGGGCACAGATACGCAGTATTTT
CASSQEDRGTDTQYF
>NA|many|16|TRBJ1-1|TRBV20-1
TGCAGTGCTAGAGATCCCGGGGGGCCGAGGGACACTGAAGCTTTCTTT
CSARDPGGPRDTEAFF
>NA|NA|12|TRBJ2-1|TRBV7-9
TGTGCCAGCAGCCCGAGTAGCGTAGAGCAGTTCTTC
CASSPSSVEQFF
>TRBD1|few|20|TRBJ1-5|TRBV7-3
TGTGCCAGCAGCTTAATACCCGTCCCGGGACAGGGGGATAGCAATCAGCCCCAGCATTTT
CASSLIPVPGQGDSNQPQHF
>TRBD2|NA|15|TRBJ2-1|TRBV20-1
TGCAGTGCTAGAGTTAGCGGGAGCTTTTACAATGAGCAGTTCTTC
CSARVSGSFYNEQFF
>NA|NA|13|TRBJ2-5|TRBV12-3/TRBV12-4
TGTGCCAGCAAATACTACCTACAAGAGACCCAGTACTTC
CASKYYLQETQYF
>TRBD1|many|15|TRBJ2-7|TRBV6-2/TRBV6-3
TGTGCCAGCACCGAACGGGACAGGGGTTTCTACGAGCAGTACTTC
CASTERDRGFYEQYF
>TRBD1|few|14|TRBJ1-2|TRBV2
TGTGCCAGCCGATCCGGGACAGGGTCGCGTGGCTACACCTTC
CASRSGTGSRGYTF
>TRBD1|many|16|TRBJ2-5|TRBV27
TGTGCCAGCAGTCCCCAACTCCGGGACAGACAAGAGACCCAGTACTTC
CASSPQLRDRQETQYF
>TRBD2|few|15|TRBJ2-1|TRBV29-1
TGCAGCGTTGATGGGGGGACTAGCGGGTACAATGAGCAGTTCTTC
CSVDGGTSGYNEQFF
>NA|many|14|TRBJ1-1|TRBV9
TGTGCCAGCAGCCAACAGTCGTTAGGCACTGAAGCTTTCTTT
CASSQQSLGTEAFF
>NA|many|12|TRBJ1-1|TRBV12-3/TRBV12-4
TGTGCCAGCAGTCAAGGACAAGCTGAAGCTTTCTTT
CASSQGQAEAFF
>TRBD2|NA|14|TRBJ2-2|TRBV30
TGTGCCTTAAGACTAGCGGGAGGGGTCGGGGAGCTGTTTTTT
CALRLAGGVGELFF
>NA|many|14|TRBJ2-3|TRBV12-3/TRBV12-4
TGTGCCAGCAGTTTAAACCCTCCACTGGGTACGCAGTATTTT
CASSLNPPLGTQYF
>TRBD1|NA|16|TRBJ2-7|TRBV7-9
TGTGCCAGCAGCTACAAGACAGGGGATATCTCCTACGAGCAGTACTTC
CASSYKTGDISYEQYF
>TRBD1|few|15|TRBJ2-5|TRBV29-1
TGCAGCGTTGGCCACGCCAGGGGGCTCCAAGAGACCCAGTACTTC
CSVGHARGLQETQYF
>TRBD1|few|18|TRBJ2-7|TRBV5-5
TGTGCCAGCAGCTTGAGGGCTCAGACCGGGACAGAAGTATACGAGCAGTACTTC
CASSLRAQTGTEVYEQYF
>NA|NA|13|TRBJ1-4|TRBV5-5
TGTGCCAGCAGCCAACCAGCGGCAGAAAAACTGTTTTTT
CASSQPAAEKLFF
>NA|few|13|TRBJ1-2|TRBV28
TGTGCCAGTAATTCAGGGTTTCGGTATGGCTACACCTTC
CASNSGFRYGYTF
>TRBD1|many|15|TRBJ2-7|TRBV28
TGTGCCAGCGAGTACGGGACAGGGGGCTCCTACGAGCAGTACTTC
CASEYGTGGSYEQYF
>NA|few|13|TRBJ2-5|TRBV7-2
TGTGCCAGCAGCTTGTCACCGACAGAGACCCAGTACTTC
CASSLSPTETQYF
>TRBD2|many|15|TRBJ2-1|TRBV7-8
TGTGCCAGCAGCCAAACTAGCGGGATATACAATGAGCAGTTCTTC
CASSQTSGIYNEQFF
>NA|many|14|TRBJ2-5|TRBV7-2
TGTGCCAGCAGCCTACTGTTCACGCAAGAGACCCAGTACTTC
CASSLLFTQETQYF
>TRBD2|many|14|TRBJ2-3|TRBV12-3/TRBV12-4
TGTGCCAGCAGTCAAGCGGGGAGCACAGATACGCAGTATTTT
CASSQAGSTDTQYF
>NA|many|16|TRBJ2-1|TRBV7-9
TGTGCCAGCAGACCCCGGGTAGTGAGGGCCAACAATGAGCAGTTCTTC
CASRPRVVRANNEQFF
>NA|many|17|TRBJ1-5|TRBV7-2
TGTGCCAGCAGCTTAGCGGGAACCCAGGGTAGGGGTCAGCCCCAGCATTTT
CASSLAGTQGRGQPQHF
>NA|many|15|TRBJ2-1|TRBV6-2/TRBV6-3
TGTGCCAGCAGTCAATCAGGGTTATCCTACAATGAGCAGTTCTTC
CASSQSGLSYNEQFF
>NA|few|12|TRBJ1-4|TRBV28
TGTGCCAGCAGGGGCTCGGGGGAAAAACTGTTTTTT
CASRGSGEKLFF
>NA|many|17|TRBJ2-1|TRBV5-6
TGTGCCAGCAGCTTGCCCACTAGATCCGAGGCCTACAATGAGCAGTTCTTC
CASSLPTRSEAYNEQFF
>TRBD1|once|15|TRBJ1-1|TRBV24-1
TGTGCCACCAGTGATGGCGGGACAGAGAACACTGAAGCTTTCTTT
CATSDGGTENTEAFF